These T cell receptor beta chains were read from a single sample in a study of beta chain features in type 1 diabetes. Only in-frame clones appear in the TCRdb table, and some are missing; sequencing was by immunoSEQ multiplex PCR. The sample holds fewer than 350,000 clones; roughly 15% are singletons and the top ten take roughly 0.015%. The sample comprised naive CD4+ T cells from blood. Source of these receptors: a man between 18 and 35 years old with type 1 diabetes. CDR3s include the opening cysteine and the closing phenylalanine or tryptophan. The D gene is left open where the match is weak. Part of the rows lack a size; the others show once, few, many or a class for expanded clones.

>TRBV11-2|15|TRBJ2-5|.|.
TGTGCCAGCAGCTTAAGTGTGGCGGAAGAAGAGACCCAGTACTTC
CASSLSVAEEETQYF
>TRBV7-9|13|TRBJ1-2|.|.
TGTGCCAGCAGCCCCCTGGGGCTATGGCTACACACCTTC
CASSPLGLWLHTF
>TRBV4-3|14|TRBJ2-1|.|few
TGCGCCAGCAGCCAAGATACCGGGACTAATGAGCAGTTCTTC
CASSQDTGTNEQFF
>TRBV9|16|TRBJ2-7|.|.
TGTGCCAGCAGCTTAAATGGGGGCCGGGACTCCTACGAGCAGTACTTC
CASSLNGGRDSYEQYF
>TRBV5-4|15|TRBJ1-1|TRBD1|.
TGTGCCAGCAGCTTGGAGACAGGGGGAAACACTGAAGCTTTCTTT
CASSLETGGNTEAFF
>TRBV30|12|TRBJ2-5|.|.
TGTGCCTGGAGTACTGGTGGAGAGACCCAGTACTTC
CAWSTGGETQYF
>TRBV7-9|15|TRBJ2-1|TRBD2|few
TGTGCCAGCAGCTTAGCTAGCGGGAGGGGGAATGAGCAGTTCTTC
CASSLASGRGNEQFF
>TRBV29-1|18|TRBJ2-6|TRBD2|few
TGCAGCGTTATAGAACGACTAGCGGCGATCTCTGGGGCCAACGTCCTGACTTTC
CSVIERLAAISGANVLTF
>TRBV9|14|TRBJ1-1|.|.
TGTGCCAGCAGCGTAGTGTTGTCGGGGACTGAAGCTTTCTTT
CASSVVLSGTEAFF
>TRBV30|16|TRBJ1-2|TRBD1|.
TGTGCCTGGAGCGAGCGCTTGGGACAGGGTTCGTTTGGCTACACCTTC
CAWSERLGQGSFGYTF
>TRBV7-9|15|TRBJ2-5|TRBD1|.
TGTGCCAGCAGCCACGGACAGGGGTATCAAGAGACCCAGTACTTC
CASSHGQGYQETQYF
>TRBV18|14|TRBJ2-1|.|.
TGTGCCAGCTCACCCAAACAGGAAAACAATGAGCAGTTCTTC
CASSPKQENNEQFF
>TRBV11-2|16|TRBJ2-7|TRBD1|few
TGTGCCAGCAGCCGAATCGGGACAGGGGGCTTCGACGAGCAGTACTTC
CASSRIGTGGFDEQYF
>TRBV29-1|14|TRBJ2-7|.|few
TGCAGCCTGCAGACTTTAGCTCAATACTACGAGCAGTACTTC
CSLQTLAQYYEQYF
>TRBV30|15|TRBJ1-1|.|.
TGTGCCTGGAGTGTAAACACAGGGATGAACACTGAAGCTTTCTTT
CAWSVNTGMNTEAFF